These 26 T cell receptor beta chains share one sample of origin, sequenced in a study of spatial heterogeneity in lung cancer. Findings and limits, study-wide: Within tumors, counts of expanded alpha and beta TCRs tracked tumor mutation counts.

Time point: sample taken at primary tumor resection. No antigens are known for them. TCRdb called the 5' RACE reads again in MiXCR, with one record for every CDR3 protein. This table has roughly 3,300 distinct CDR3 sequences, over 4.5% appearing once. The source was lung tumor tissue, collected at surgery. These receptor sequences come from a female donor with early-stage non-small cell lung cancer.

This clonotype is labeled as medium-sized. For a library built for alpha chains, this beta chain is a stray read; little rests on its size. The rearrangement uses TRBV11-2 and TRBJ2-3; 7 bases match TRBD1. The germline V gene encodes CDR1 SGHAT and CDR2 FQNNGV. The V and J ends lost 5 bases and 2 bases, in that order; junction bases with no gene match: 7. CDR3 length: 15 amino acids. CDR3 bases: TGTGCCAGCAGCCTATTGACAGGGAACACAGATACGCAGTATTTT. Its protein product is CASSLLTGNTDTQYF.

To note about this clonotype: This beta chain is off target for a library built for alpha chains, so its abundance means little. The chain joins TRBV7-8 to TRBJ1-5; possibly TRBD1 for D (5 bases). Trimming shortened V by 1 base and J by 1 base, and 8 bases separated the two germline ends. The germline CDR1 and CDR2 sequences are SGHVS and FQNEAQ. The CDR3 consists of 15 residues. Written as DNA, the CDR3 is TGTGCCAGCAGCTTAGGGGGCAGAAGCAATCAGCCCCAGCATTTT. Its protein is CASSLGGRSNQPQHF.

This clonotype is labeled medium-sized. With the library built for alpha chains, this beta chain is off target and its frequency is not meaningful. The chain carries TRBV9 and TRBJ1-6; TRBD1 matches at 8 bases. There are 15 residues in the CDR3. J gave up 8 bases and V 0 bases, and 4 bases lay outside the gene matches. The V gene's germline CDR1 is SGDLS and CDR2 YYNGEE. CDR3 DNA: TGTGCCAGCAGCGTAGACACAGGGGGTGATTCACCCCTCCACTTT. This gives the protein CASSVDTGGDSPLHF. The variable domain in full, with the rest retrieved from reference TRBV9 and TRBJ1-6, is DSGVTQTPKHLITATGQRVTLRCSPRSGDLSVYWYQQSLDQGLQFLIQYYNGEERAKGNILERFSAQQFPDLHSELNLSSLELGDSALYFCASSVDTGGDSPLHFGNGTRLTVT.

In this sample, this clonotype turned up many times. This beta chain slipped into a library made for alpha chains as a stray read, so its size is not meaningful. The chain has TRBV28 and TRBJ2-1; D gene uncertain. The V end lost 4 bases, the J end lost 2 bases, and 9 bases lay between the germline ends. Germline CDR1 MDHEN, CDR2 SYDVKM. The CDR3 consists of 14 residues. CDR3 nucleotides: TGTGCCAGCAGTTCCCTTGTGGCCTACAATGAGCAGTTCTTC. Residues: CASSSLVAYNEQFF.

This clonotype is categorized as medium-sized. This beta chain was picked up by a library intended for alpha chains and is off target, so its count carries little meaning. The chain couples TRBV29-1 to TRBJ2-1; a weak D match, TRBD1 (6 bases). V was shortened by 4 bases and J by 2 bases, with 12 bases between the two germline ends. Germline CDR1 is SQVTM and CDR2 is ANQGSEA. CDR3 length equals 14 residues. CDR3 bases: TGCAGCGTTGCTAACAGGGTCCCCTACAATGAGCAGTTCTTC. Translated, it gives CSVANRVPYNEQFF.

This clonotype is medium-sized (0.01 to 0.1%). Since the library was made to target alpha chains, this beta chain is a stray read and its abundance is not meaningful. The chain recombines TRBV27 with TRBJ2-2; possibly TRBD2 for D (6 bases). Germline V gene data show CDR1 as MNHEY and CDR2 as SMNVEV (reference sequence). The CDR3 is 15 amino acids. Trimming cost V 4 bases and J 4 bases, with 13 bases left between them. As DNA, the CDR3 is TGTGCCAGCAGTTGGATCCAGGGAGGCACCGGGGAGCTGTTTTTT. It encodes CASSWIQGGTGELFF.

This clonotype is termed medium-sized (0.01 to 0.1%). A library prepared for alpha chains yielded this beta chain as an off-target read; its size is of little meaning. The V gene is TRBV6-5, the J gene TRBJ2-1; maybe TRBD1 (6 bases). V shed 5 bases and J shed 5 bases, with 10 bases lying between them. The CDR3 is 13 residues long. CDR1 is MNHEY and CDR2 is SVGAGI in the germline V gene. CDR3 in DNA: TGTGCCAGCAGTGAACGGACAGACAATGAGCAGTTCTTC. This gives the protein CASSERTDNEQFF.

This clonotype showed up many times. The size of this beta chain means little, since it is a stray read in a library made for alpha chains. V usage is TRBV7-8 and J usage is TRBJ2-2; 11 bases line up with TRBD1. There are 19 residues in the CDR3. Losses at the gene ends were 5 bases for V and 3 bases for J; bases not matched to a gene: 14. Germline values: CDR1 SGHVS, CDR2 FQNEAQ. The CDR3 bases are TGTGCCAGCAGCCACCCCGCTACCGGGACAGGGGGGGACACCGGGGAGCTGTTTTTT. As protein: CASSHPATGTGGDTGELFF.

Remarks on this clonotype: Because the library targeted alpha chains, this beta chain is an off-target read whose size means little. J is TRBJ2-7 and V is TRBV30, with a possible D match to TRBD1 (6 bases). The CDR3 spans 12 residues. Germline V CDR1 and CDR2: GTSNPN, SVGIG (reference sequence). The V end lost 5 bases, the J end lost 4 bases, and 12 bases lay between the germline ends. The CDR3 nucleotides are TGTGCCTGGGGGGCGCAGGGGTACGAGCAGTACGTC. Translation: CAWGAQGYEQYV.

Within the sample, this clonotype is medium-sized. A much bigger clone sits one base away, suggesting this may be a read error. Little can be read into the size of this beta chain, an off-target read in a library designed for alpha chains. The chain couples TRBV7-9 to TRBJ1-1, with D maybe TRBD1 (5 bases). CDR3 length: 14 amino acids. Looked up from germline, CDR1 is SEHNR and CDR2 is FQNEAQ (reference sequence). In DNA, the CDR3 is TGTGTCAGCAGCTTTGTGGAGGGACTCACTGAAGCTTTCTTT. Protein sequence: CVSSFVEGLTEAFF.

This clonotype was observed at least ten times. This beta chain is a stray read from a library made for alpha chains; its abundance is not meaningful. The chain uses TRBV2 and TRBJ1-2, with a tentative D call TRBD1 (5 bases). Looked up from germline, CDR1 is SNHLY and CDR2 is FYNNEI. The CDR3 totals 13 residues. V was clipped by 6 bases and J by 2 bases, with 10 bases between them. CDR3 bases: TGTGCCAGCAGGACGGGACCGAACTATGGCTACACCTTC. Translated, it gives CASRTGPNYGYTF.

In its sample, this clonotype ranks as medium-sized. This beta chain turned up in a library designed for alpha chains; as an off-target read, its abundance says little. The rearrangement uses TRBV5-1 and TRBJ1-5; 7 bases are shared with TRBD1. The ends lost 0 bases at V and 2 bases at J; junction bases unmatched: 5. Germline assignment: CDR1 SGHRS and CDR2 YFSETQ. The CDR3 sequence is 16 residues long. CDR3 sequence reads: CASSLGTGDGNQPQHF. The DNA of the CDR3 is TGCGCCAGCAGCTTGGGCACAGGGGACGGCAATCAGCCCCAGCATTTT.

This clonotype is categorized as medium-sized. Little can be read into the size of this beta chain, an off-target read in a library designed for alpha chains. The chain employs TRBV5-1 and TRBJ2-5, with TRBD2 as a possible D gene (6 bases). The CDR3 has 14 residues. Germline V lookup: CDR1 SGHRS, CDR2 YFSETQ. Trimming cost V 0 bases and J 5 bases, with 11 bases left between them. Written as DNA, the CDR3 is TGCGCCAGCAGCTTGGGTTCGGGAGCGGAGACCCAGTACTTC. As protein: CASSLGSGAETQYF.

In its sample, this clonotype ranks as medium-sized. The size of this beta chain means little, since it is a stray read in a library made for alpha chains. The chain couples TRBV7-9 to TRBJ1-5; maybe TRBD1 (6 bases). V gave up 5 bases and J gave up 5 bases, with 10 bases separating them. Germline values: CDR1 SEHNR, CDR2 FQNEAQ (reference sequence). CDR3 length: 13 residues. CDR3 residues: CASSLEGDQPQHF. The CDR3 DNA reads TGTGCCAGCAGCCTCGAGGGGGATCAGCCCCAGCATTTT.

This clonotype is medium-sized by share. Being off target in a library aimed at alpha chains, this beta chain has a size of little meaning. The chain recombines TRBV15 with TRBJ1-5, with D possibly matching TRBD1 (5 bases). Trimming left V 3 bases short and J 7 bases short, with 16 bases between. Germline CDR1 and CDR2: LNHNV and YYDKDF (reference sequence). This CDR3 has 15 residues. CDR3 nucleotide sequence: TGTGCCACCAGCAGGGACGGCGGCCGGGGGCAGCCCCAGCATTTT. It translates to CATSRDGGRGQPQHF.

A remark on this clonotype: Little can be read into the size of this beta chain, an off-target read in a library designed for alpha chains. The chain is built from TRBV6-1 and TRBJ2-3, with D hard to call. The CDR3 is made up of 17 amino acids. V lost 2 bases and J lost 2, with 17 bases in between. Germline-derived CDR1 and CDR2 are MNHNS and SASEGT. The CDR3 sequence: CASSEYSRVEYTDTQYF. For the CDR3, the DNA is TGTGCCAGCAGTGAATACTCTAGGGTGGAATACACAGATACGCAGTATTTT.

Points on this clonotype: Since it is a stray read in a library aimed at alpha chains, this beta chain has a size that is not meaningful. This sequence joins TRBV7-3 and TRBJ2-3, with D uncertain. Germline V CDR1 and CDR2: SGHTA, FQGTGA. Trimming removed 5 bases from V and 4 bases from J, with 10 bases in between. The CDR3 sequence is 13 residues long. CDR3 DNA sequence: TGTGCCAGCAGCCTAGTCCGGGCAGATACGCAGTATTTT. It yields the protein CASSLVRADTQYF.

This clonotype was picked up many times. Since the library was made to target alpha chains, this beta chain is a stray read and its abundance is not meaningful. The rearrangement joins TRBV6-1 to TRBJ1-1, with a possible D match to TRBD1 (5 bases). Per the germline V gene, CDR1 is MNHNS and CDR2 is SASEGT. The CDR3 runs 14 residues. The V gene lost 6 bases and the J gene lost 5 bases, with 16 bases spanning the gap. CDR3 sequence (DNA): TGTGCCAGCAGGAGGGAAGCAGGGACGACTGAAGCTTTCTTT. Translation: CASRREAGTTEAFF.

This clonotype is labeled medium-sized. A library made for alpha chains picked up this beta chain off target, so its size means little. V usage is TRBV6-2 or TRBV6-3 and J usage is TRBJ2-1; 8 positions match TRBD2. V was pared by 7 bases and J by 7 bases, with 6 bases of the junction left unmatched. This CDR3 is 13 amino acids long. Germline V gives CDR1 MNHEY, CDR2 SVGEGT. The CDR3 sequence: CASTGGLGNEQFF. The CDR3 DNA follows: TGTGCCAGCACCGGGGGACTAGGGAATGAGCAGTTCTTC.

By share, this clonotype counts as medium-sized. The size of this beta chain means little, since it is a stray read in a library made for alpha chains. Here the CDR3 DNA reads TGTGCCATCAGTGAGTCCACCTCGCAAGGAGGAGCCAAAAACATTCAGTACTTC. This codes for CAISESTSQGGAKNIQYF. The genes are TRBV10-3 and TRBJ2-4; D is perhaps TRBD2 (5 bases). Between the trimmed V and J ends, which lost 0 bases and 0 bases, there was a span of 15 bases. The CDR3 runs to 18 residues. The germline V gene encodes CDR1 ENHRY and CDR2 SYGVKD.

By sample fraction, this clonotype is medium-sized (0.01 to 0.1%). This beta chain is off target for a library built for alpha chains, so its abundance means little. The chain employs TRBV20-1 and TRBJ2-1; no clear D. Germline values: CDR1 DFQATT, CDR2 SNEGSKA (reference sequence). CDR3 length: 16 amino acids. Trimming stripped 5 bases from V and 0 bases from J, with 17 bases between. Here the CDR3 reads CSAPDDARFSYNEQFF. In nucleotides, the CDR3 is TGCAGTGCTCCCGACGATGCCCGCTTCTCCTACAATGAGCAGTTCTTC.

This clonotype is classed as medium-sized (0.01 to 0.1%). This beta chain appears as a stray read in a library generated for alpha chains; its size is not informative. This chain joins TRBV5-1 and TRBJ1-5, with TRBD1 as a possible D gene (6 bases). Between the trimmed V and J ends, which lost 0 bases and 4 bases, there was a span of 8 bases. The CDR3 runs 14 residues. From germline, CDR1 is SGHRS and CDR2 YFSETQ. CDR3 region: CASSLEGGNQPQHF. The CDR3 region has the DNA TGCGCCAGCAGCTTGGAAGGGGGGAATCAGCCCCAGCATTTT.

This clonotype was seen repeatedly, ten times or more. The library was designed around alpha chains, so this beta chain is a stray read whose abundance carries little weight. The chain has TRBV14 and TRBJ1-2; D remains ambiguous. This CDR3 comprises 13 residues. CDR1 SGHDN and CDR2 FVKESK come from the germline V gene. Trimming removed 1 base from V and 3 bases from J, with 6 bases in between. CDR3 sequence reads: CASSQGPHYGYTF. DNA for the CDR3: TGTGCCAGCAGCCAAGGTCCCCACTATGGCTACACCTTC.

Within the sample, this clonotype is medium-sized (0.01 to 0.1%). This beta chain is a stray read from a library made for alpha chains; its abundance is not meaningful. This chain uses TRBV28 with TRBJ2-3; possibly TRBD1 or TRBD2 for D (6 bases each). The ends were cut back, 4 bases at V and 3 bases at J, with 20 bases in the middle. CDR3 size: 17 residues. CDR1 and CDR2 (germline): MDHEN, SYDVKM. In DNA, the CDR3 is TGTGCCAGCAGTTCCAACAGGGTACGAGGGAGGACAGATACGCAGTATTTT. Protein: CASSSNRVRGRTDTQYF.

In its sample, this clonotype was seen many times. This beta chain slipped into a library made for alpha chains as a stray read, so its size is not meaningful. In nucleotides, the CDR3 is TGTGCCAGCAGTAGGGAACTCGAGCAGTACGTC. This sequence encodes CASSRELEQYV. The V and J genes are TRBV28 and TRBJ2-7, with D unresolved. With 5 bases removed from V and 6 bases from J, the gap between germline ends came to 8 bases. Germline V lookup: CDR1 MDHEN, CDR2 SYDVKM. This CDR3 comprises 11 residues.

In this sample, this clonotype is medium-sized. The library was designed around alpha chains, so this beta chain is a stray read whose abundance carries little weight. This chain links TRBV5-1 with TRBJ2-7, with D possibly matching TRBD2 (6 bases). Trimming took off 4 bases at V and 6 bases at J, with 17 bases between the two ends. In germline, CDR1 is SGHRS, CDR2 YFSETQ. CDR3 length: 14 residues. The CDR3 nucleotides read TGCGCCAGCAGCATGGCCGGGTTGGAGGGCGAGCAGTACGTC. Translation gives CASSMAGLEGEQYV.